The clone carrying this TCR beta chain was detected ten times or more. These data originate in a study of T cells in Graves' hyperthyroidism and ophthalmopathy. The CDR3 has 11 residues. Germline CDR1 is MDHEN and CDR2 is SYDVKM. Regions amplified from RNA transcripts were the TCR beta CDR3 regions. TCR CDR3 underwent first-round RT-PCR with the HTBI primer set. In TCRdb, the multiplex PCR reads were re-called with MiXCR into one record per CDR3 protein. The table shows approximately 710,000 distinct CDR3 sequences, with roughly 17% occurring only once. The sequencing sample was made of blood. The chain carries TRBV28 and TRBJ2-1; D ambiguous. The source is a man over 45 with Graves' hyperthyroidism. The CDR3 region is CGSQRYNEQFF. The CDR3 DNA sequence: TGTGGCTCCCAACGCTACAATGAGCAGTTCTTC.